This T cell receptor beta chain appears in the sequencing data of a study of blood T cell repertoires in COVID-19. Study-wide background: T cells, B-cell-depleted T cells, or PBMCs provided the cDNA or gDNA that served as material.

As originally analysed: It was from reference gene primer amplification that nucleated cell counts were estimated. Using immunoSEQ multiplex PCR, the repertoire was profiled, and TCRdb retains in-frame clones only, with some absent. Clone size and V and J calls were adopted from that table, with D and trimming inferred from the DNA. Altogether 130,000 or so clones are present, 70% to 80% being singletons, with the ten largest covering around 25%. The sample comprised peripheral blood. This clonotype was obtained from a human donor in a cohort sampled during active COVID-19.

Here the CDR3 reads CASSPLSTVYGYTF. The CDR3 bases are TGTGCCAGCAGTCCACTCTCGACAGTGTATGGCTACACCTTC. This chain uses TRBV27 with TRBJ1-2; a weak D match, TRBD1 (5 bases). V was pared by 5 bases and J by 5 bases, with 15 bases between. Germline-derived CDR1 and CDR2 are MNHEY and SMNVEV (reference sequence). This CDR3 has 14 residues.